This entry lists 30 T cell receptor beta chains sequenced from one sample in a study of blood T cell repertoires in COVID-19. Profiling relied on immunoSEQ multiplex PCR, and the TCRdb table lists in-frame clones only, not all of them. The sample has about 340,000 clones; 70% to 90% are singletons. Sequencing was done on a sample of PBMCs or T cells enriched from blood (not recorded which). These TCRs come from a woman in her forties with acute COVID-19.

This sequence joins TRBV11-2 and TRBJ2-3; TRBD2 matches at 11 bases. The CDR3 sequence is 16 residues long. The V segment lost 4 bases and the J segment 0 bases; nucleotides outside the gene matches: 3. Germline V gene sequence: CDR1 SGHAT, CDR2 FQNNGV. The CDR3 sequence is CASSSGLAASTDTQYF. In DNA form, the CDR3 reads TGTGCCAGCAGCTCGGGACTAGCGGCGAGCACAGATACGCAGTATTTT. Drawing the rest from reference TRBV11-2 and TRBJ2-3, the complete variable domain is EAGVAQSPRYKIIEKRQSVAFWCNPISGHATLYWYQQILGQGPKLLIQFQNNGVVDDSQLPKDRFSAERLKGVDSTLKIQPAKLEDSAVYLCASSSGLAASTDTQYFGPGTRLTVL.

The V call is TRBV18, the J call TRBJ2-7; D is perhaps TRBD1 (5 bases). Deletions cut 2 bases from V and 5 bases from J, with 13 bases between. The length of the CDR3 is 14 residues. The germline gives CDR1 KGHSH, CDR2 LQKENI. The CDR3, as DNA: TGTGCCAGCTCACCAGTGGGGCGCAGAGACGAGCAGTACTTC. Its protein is CASSPVGRRDEQYF.

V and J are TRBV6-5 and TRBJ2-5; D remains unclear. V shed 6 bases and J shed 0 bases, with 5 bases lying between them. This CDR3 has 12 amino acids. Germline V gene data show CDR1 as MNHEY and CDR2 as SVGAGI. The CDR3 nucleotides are TGTGCCAGCAGACAGTACCAAGAGACCCAGTACTTC. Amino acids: CASRQYQETQYF.

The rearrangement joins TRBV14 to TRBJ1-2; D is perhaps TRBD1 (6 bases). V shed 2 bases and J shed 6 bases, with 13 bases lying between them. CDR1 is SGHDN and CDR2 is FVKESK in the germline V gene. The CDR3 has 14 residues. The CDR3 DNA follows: TGTGCCAGCAGCCAACGATTACAGGGCGATGGCTACACCTTC. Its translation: CASSQRLQGDGYTF.

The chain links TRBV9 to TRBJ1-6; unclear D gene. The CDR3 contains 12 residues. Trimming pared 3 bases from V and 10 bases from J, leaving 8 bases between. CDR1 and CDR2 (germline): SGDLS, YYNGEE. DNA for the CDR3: TGTGCCAGCAGCGGGCTAGGCTCACCCCTCCACTTT. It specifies CASSGLGSPLHF.

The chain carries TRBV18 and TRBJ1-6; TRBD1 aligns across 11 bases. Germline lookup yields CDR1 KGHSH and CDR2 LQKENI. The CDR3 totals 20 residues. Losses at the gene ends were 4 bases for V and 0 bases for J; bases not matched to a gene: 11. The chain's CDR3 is CASSRSTRDRGSSYNSPLHF. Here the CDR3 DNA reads TGTGCCAGCTCACGGTCCACCCGGGACAGGGGGAGCTCCTATAATTCACCCCTCCACTTT.

The CDR3 loop is CASSPSFRTIPQPQHF. CDR3 nucleotide sequence: TGTGCCAGCAGTCCCAGCTTCAGGACAATACCTCAGCCCCAGCATTTT. The chain carries TRBV2 and TRBJ1-5; maybe TRBD1 (5 bases). V was trimmed by 5 bases and J by 6 bases, leaving 20 bases between them. The CDR3 spans 16 residues. CDR1 is SNHLY and CDR2 is FYNNEI in the germline V gene.

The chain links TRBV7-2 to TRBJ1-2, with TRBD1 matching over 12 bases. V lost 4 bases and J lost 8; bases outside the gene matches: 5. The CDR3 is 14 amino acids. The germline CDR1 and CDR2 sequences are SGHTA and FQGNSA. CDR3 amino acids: CASSSGQGAWGYTF. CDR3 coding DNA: TGTGCCAGCAGCTCGGGACAGGGGGCCTGGGGCTACACCTTC.

In DNA, the CDR3 is TGTGCCAGCAGTGAATGGCAGGGGGCAGGGAATTCACCCCTCCACTTT. It is translated as CASSEWQGAGNSPLHF. The chain recombines TRBV2 with TRBJ1-6, with TRBD1 identical over 8 bases. Germline CDR1 SNHLY, CDR2 FYNNEI. Trimming cost V 2 bases and J 7 bases; bases outside gene matches: 7. CDR3 length: 16 residues.

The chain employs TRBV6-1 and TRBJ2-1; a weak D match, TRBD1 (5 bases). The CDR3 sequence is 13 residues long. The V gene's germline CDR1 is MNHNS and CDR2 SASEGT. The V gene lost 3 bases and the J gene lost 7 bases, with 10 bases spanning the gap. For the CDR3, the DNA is TGTGCCAGCAGTGAGCAAAGGGGTAATGAGCAGTTCTTC. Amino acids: CASSEQRGNEQFF.

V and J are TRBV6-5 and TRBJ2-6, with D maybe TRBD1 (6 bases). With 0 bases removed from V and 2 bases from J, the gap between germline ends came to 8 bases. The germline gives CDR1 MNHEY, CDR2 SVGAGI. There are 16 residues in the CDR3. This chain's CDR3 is CASSYSGAPGANVLTF. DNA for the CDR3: TGTGCCAGCAGTTACTCGGGGGCCCCTGGGGCCAACGTCCTGACTTTC.

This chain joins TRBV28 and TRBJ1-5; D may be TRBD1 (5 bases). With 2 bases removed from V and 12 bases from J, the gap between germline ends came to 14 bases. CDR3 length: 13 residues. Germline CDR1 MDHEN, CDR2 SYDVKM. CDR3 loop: CASSLGAKGHQHF. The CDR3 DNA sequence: TGTGCCAGCAGTTTAGGGGCAAAAGGGCACCAGCATTTT.

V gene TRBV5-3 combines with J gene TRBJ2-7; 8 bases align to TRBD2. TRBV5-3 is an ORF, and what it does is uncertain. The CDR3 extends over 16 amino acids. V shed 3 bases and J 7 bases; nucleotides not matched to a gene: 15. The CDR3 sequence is CARSSTGTSKGREQYF. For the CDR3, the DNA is TGTGCCAGAAGCTCTACCGGGACTAGTAAGGGAAGGGAGCAGTACTTC.

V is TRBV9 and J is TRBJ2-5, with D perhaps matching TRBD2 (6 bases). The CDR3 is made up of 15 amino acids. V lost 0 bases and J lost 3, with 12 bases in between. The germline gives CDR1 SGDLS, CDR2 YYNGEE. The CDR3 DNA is TGTGCCAGCAGCGTAGGCGGCGGGACGAAAGAGACCCAGTACTTC. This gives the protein CASSVGGGTKETQYF. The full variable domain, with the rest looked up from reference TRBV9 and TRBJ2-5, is DSGVTQTPKHLITATGQRVTLRCSPRSGDLSVYWYQQSLDQGLQFLIQYYNGEERAKGNILERFSAQQFPDLHSELNLSSLELGDSALYFCASSVGGGTKETQYFGPGTRLLVL.

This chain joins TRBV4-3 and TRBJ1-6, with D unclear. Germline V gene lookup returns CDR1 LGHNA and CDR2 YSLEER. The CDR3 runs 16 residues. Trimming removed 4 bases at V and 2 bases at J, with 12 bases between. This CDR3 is CASSPVTGAYNSPLHF. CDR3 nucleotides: TGCGCCAGCAGCCCCGTGACTGGTGCCTATAATTCACCCCTCCACTTT.

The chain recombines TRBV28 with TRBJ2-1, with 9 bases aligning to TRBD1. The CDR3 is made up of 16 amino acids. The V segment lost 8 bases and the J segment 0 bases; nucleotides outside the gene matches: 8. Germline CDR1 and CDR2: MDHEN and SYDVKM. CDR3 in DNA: TGTGCCAGCTCCCCTCGGGGACAGGGCTCCTACAATGAGCAGTTCTTC. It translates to CASSPRGQGSYNEQFF.

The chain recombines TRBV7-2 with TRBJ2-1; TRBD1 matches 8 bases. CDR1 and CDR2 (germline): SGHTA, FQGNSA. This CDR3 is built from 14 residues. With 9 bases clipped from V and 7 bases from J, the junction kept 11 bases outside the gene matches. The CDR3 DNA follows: TGTGCCAGTTGGACAGGGCTGAGGGGAAATGAGCAGTTCTTC. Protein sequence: CASWTGLRGNEQFF.

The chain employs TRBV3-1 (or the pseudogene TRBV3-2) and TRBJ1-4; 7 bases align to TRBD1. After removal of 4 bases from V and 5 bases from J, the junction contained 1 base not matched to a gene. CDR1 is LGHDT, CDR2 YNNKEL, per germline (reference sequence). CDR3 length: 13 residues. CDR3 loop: CASSRDRNEKLFF. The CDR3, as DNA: TGTGCCAGCAGCCGGGACAGAAATGAAAAACTGTTTTTT.

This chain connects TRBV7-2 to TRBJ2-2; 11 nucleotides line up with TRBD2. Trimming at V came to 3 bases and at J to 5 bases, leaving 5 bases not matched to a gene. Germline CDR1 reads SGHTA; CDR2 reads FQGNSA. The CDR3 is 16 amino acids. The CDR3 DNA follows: TGTGCCAGCAGCTTTAATAGCGGGAGGGGGACCGGGGAGCTGTTTTTT. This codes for CASSFNSGRGTGELFF.

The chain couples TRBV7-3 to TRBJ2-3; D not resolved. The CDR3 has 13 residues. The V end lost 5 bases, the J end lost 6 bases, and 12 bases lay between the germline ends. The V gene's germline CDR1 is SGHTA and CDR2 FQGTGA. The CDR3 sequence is CASSLDPGDTQYF. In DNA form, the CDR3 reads TGTGCCAGCAGCCTCGACCCGGGTGATACGCAGTATTTT.

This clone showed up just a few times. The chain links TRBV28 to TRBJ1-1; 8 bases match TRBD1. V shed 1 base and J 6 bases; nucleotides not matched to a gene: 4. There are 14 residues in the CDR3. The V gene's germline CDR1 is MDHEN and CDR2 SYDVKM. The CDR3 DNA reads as TGTGCCAGCAGTTTATTACAGGGGGGCTCTGAAGCTTTCTTT. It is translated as CASSLLQGGSEAFF.

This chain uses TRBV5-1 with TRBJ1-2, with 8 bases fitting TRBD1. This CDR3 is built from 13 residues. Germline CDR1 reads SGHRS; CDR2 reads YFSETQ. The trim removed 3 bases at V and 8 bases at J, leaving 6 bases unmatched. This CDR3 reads CASSWDRTSGYTF. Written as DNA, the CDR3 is TGCGCCAGCAGCTGGGACAGGACGTCGGGCTACACCTTC.

For the CDR3, the DNA is TGCAGCGTCCTAACCGGCACTGAAGCTTTCTTT. Protein: CSVLTGTEAFF. The chain joins TRBV29-1 to TRBJ1-1; no clear D gene. V was cut by 6 bases and J by 4 bases, with 9 bases left in between. CDR1 and CDR2 (germline): SQVTM, ANQGSEA. The CDR3 is 11 amino acids.

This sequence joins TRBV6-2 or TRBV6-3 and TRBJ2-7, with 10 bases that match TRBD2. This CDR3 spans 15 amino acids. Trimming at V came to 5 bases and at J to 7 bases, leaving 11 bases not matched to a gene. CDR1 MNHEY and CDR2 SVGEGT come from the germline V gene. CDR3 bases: TGTGCCAGCAGTCTTCAATCGGGACTAGCGAGTGAGCAGTACTTC. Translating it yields CASSLQSGLASEQYF.

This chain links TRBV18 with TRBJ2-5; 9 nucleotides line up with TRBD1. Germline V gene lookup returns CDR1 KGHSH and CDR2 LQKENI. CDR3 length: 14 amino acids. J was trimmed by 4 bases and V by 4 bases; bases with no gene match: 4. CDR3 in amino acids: CASSQNRGRETQYF. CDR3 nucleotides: TGTGCCAGCTCACAAAACAGGGGGCGAGAGACCCAGTACTTC.

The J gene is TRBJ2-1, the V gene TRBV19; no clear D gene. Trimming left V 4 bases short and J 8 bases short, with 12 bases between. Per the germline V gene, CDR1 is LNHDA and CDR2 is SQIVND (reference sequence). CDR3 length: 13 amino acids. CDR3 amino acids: CASSTLRRDEQFF. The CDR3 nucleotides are TGTGCCAGTAGTACCTTACGACGGGATGAGCAGTTCTTC. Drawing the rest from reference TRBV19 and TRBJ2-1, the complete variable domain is DGGITQSPKYLFRKEGQNVTLSCEQNLNHDAMYWYRQDPGQGLRLIYYSQIVNDFQKGDIAEGYSVSREKKESFPLTVTSAQKNPTAFYLCASSTLRRDEQFFGPGTRLTVL.

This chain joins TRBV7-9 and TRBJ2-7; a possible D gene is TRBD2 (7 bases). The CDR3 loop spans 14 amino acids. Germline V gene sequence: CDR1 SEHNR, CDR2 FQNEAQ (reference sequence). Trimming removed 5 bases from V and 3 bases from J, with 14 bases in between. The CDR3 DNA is TGTGCCAGCAGCCCGGTCGGGGGGCGCTACGAGCAGTACTTC. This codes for CASSPVGGRYEQYF. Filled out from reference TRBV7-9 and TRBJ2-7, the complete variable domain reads DTGVSQNPRHKITKRGQNVTFRCDPISEHNRLYWYRQTLGQGPEFLTYFQNEAQLEKSRLLSDRFSAERPKGSFSTLEIQRTEQGDSAMYLCASSPVGGRYEQYFGPGTRLTVT.

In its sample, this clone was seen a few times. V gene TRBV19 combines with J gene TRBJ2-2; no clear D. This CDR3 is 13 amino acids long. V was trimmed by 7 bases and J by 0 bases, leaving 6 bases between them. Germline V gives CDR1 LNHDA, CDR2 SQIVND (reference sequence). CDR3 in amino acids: CASISPNTGELFF. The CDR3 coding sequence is TGTGCCAGTATATCTCCGAACACCGGGGAGCTGTTTTTT.

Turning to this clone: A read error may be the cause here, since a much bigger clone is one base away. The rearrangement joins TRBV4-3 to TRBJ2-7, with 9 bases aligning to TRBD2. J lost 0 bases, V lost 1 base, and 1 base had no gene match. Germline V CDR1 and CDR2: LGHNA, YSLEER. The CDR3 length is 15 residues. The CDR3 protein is CASSQVSGSSYEQYF. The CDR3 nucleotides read TGCGCCAGCAGCCAAGTTAGCGGGAGCTCCTACGAGCAGTACTTC.

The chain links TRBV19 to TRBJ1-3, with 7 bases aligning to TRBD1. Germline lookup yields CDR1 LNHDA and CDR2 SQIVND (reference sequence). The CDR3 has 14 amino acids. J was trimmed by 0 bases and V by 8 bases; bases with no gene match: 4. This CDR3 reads CASAGTVSGNTIYF. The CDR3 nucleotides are TGTGCCAGTGCCGGGACAGTCTCTGGAAACACCATATATTTT.